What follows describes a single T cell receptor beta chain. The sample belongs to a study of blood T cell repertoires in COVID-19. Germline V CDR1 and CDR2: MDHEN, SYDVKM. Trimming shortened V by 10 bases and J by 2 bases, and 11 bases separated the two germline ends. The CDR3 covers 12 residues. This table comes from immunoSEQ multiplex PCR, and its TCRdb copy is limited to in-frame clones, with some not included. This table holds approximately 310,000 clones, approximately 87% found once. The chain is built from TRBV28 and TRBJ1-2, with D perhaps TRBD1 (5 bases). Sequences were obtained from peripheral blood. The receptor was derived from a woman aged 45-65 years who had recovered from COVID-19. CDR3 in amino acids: CATETGNYGYTF. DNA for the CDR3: TGTGCCACCGAAACAGGAAACTATGGCTACACCTTC.